Sequencing of this TCR beta chain was carried out in a study of OX40 agonist ivuxolimab in advanced cancers. Study findings and constraints: Dose levels from 0.1 to 3.0 mg/kg saw CD4+ and CD8+ blood T cells expand clonally by week 6. Several nonresponders also turned out to have low normalized T-cell clonal expansion.

TCRdb's copy holds only in-frame clones and misses some; the assay was immunoSEQ multiplex PCR. Among 80,000 or so clones listed, approximately 87% were seen once. Excluded were patients having autoimmune disease history or systemic immunosuppression. The junction had 6 bases not matched to a gene; V was cut back by 3 bases and J by 11 bases. CDR1 and CDR2 (germline): SGHVS, FNYEAQ. The CDR3 runs to 13 residues. In regard to this clone: Antigen specificity is unknown.

V gene TRBV7-6 combines with J gene TRBJ2-5, with 10 bases lining up with TRBD1. The material sequenced was CD4+ or CD8+ T cells sorted from blood, taken in a trial of the OX40 agonist ivuxolimab. This sequence originates from an adult with an advanced solid tumor such as melanoma, head and neck, liver or kidney cancer. The CDR3 nucleotides are TGTGCCAGCAGCTTCGGGGACAGGGGTGAGCAGTACTTC. This encodes CASSFGDRGEQYF.